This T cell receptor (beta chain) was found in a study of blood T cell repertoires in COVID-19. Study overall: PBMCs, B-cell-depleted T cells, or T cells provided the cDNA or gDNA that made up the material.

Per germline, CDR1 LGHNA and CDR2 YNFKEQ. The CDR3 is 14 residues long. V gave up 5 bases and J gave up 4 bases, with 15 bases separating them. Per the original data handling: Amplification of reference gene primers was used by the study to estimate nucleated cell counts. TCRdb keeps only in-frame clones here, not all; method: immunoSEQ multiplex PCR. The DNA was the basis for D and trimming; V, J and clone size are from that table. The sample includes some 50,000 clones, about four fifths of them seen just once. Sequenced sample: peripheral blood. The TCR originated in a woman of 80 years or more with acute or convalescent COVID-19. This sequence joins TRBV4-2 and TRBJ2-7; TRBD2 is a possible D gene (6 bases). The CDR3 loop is CASSSDYGGYEQYF. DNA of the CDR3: TGTGCCAGCAGCTCTGACTACGGGGGTTACGAGCAGTACTTC.